These T cell receptor beta chains were read from a single sample in a study of shared clonotypes between healthy human individuals. The data were produced by immunoSEQ multiplex PCR, yet TCRdb's version contains in-frame clones alone and is incomplete. The sample includes around 2,100,000 clones, about 95% of them seen just once. Specimen: naive CD8+ T cells sorted from blood. The receptors shown here come from a man younger than 35 in good health. Both conserved end residues are part of each CDR3. D genes are given only for firm matches. Not all rows give a size; the values are once, few, many and, for expanded clones, a class.

j_call d_call v_call clone_size cdr3_nt cdr3_aa
TRBJ1-2 NA TRBV13 NA TGTGCCAGCAGCCGGGACTTCTATGGCTACACCTTC CASSRDFYGYTF
TRBJ2-5 TRBD1 TRBV6-5 NA TGTGCCAGCAGTTACCGGGACAGGGTAGAAGAGACCCAGTACTTC CASSYRDRVEETQYF
TRBJ2-1 TRBD2 TRBV9 once TGTGCCAGCAGCGTAAATAGCGGGAGAGATGAGCAGTTCTTC CASSVNSGRDEQFF
TRBJ2-7 TRBD1 TRBV27 NA TGTGCCACCGCCCCAGGGGGCCCCTCCTACGAGCAGTACTTC CATAPGGPSYEQYF
TRBJ2-7 TRBD2 TRBV7-6 NA TGTGCCAGCAGCTTCCCTAGCGGGGAGGGGCAGTACTTC CASSFPSGEGQYF
TRBJ2-7 TRBD1 TRBV5-5 NA TGTGCCAGCAGCCCCGGACAGGGGCCCTACGAGCAGTACTTC CASSPGQGPYEQYF
TRBJ2-5 NA TRBV18 NA TGTGCCAGCTCACACTCTTTGTGGACCACTTATGGGGAGACCCAGTACTTC CASSHSLWTTYGETQYF
TRBJ2-7 TRBD1 TRBV11-2 NA TGTGCCAGCAGCTTCGGGACAGGAGTTACCTACGAGCAGTACTTC CASSFGTGVTYEQYF
TRBJ1-3 NA TRBV14 NA TGTGCCAGCAGTCGAGACAGGAGCTCTGGAAACACCATATATTTT CASSRDRSSGNTIYF
TRBJ2-3 TRBD2 TRBV7-9 NA TGTGCCAGCAGCTCCTTAGCGGGGGGCACAGATACGCAGTATTTT CASSSLAGGTDTQYF
TRBJ2-5 TRBD2 TRBV4-1 NA TGCGCCAGCAGCCGCCGACTAGCGGAGACCCAGTACTTC CASSRRLAETQYF
TRBJ2-7 TRBD2 TRBV11-2 NA TGTGCCAGTAGGAAGAGCGGGGGGATCTACGAGCAGTACTTC CASRKSGGIYEQYF
TRBJ2-1 NA TRBV9 NA TGTGCCAGCAGCGTAGGCGGAGGGACAAATGAGCAGTTCTTC CASSVGGGTNEQFF
TRBJ2-7 TRBD1 TRBV6-6 NA TGTGCCACCGGGTTAAGGACAGGGGGCTACGAGCAGTACTTC CATGLRTGGYEQYF
TRBJ2-7 NA TRBV7-9 NA TGTGCCAGCAGCTTAGGTTCAGGGTACGAGCAGTACTTC CASSLGSGYEQYF
TRBJ2-5 NA TRBV2 NA TGTGCCTGCTTACCCCGGGACACAAATTCCGTCGGGCAAGAGACCCAGTACTTC CACLPRDTNSVGQETQYF
TRBJ1-5 NA TRBV7-6 NA TGTGCCAGCAGCTCCTCTGCGGGAGGCCAGCCCCAGCATTTT CASSSSAGGQPQHF
TRBJ2-3 NA TRBV7-3 NA TGTGCCAGCAGCGAGATAACAGGCACAGATACGCAGTATTTT CASSEITGTDTQYF
TRBJ2-7 NA TRBV6-5 NA TGTGCCAGCAGTGCCGGGACCCTATCTAACGAGCAGTACTTC CASSAGTLSNEQYF
TRBJ2-5 NA TRBV5-1 NA TGCGCCAGCAGCTTGATAACCATACAAGAGACCCAGTACTTC CASSLITIQETQYF
TRBJ1-1 NA TRBV30 NA TGTGCCTGGAGTCCCCTGAGCCGGGGCGTTGAAGCTTTCTTT CAWSPLSRGVEAFF
TRBJ1-1 NA TRBV30 NA TGTGCCTGGAGTCCCACCGTGAACACTGAAGCTTTCTTT CAWSPTVNTEAFF
TRBJ1-1 NA TRBV7-8 NA TGTGCCAGCAGCTTAGAATCCCCATTTGGGCACACTGAAGCTTTCTTT CASSLESPFGHTEAFF
TRBJ2-1 NA TRBV9 NA TGTGCCAGCAGCCCAAGGGACCACAATGAGCAGTTCTTC CASSPRDHNEQFF
TRBJ2-1 TRBD1 TRBV6-1 NA TGTGCCAGCAGCCCACAGGGGGTGGGCTACAATGAGCAGTTCTTC CASSPQGVGYNEQFF
TRBJ2-3 NA TRBV11-3 NA TGTGCCAGCAGCTTAGGAGGGGATGTTACGCAGTATTTT CASSLGGDVTQYF
TRBJ1-2 NA TRBV27 NA TGTGCCAGCAGTTTATCGAGGACAAAACTCTTTAACTATGGCTACACCTTC CASSLSRTKLFNYGYTF
TRBJ1-6 TRBD1 TRBV18 NA TGTGCCAGCTCACCACTTGATGGACAGGGGATTGAGGCCCTCCACTTT CASSPLDGQGIEALHF
TRBJ1-1 TRBD1 TRBV4-1 few TGCGCCAGCAGCCGAGGGGGCGGTGAAGCTTTCTTT CASSRGGGEAFF
TRBJ2-7 NA TRBV7-6 NA TGTGCCAGCAGCTTAACCGAGACCTACGAGCAGTACTTC CASSLTETYEQYF
TRBJ2-7 TRBD2 TRBV13 once TGTGCCAGCAGCCTAACCGGGACTAGCGTTTTCAACGAGCAGTACTTC CASSLTGTSVFNEQYF
TRBJ2-2 NA TRBV29-1 NA TGCAGCGTTGTTCTGGAGGGGGTCACCGGGGAGCTGTTTTTT CSVVLEGVTGELFF
TRBJ1-1 NA TRBV5-1 once TGCGCCAGCAGGGTGGAGGGGAATGCTGAGGGGCTGAACACTGAAGCTTTCTTT CASRVEGNAEGLNTEAFF
TRBJ1-2 NA TRBV4-3 NA TGCGCCAGCAGCCAAGAACGTACCGGGTATGGCTACACCTTC CASSQERTGYGYTF
TRBJ2-7 NA TRBV4-3 NA TGCGCCAGCAGCCTAGACAGGACAGAGTACGAGCAGTACTTC CASSLDRTEYEQYF
TRBJ1-2 NA TRBV5-1 NA TGCGCCAGCAGCTTGGATGGGGGAAAAAACTATGGCTACACCTTC CASSLDGGKNYGYTF
TRBJ1-5 NA TRBV27 NA TGTGCCAGCAGTCCAACAGGTGGTGATTCATCAGGGGCCCAGCATTTT CASSPTGGDSSGAQHF
TRBJ2-7 TRBD2 TRBV12-5 once TGTGCTAGTGGTTTGGTACCAGCGGGAGGGCCTAACGAGCAGTACTTC CASGLVPAGGPNEQYF
TRBJ1-1 NA TRBV7-9 NA TGTGCCAGCAGCTTGATACAGGGAGGCACTGAAGCTTTCTTT CASSLIQGGTEAFF
TRBJ2-3 NA TRBV19 NA TGTGCCAGTAGTATAGACCTCCCAGATACGCAGTATTTT CASSIDLPDTQYF
TRBJ2-7 NA TRBV5-1 NA TGCGCCAGCAGCTTAGGAGCGACCGAGCAGTACTTC CASSLGATEQYF
TRBJ2-5 TRBD1 TRBV5-1 NA TGCGCCAGCAGCTTGGAAGGGGGCGTTGGGGAGACCCAGTACTTC CASSLEGGVGETQYF
TRBJ2-5 NA TRBV7-9 NA TGTGCCAGCAGCTTACCGGGACAAGAAGAGACCCAGTACTTC CASSLPGQEETQYF
TRBJ1-1 NA TRBV9 NA TGTGCCAGCAGCCGCGGGGGTTGGAACACTGAAGCTTTCTTT CASSRGGWNTEAFF
TRBJ2-7 NA TRBV4-1 NA TGCGCCAGCAGCCAAGAAGAATTCGCGAACTACGAGCAGTACTTC CASSQEEFANYEQYF
TRBJ1-5 TRBD1 TRBV27 NA TGTGCCAGCAGTCCCGGGACAGGGACGGATCAGCCCCAGCATTTT CASSPGTGTDQPQHF
TRBJ2-3 NA TRBV30 NA TGTGCCTGGAGTGTACAGCCGGGCGATACGCAGTATTTT CAWSVQPGDTQYF
TRBJ2-5 NA TRBV11-2 NA TGTGCCACCTCGGGGTCTCAAGAGACCCAGTACTTC CATSGSQETQYF